The source of this T cell receptor beta chain is a study of a mutant IDH1 vaccine in newly diagnosed glioma. Overall study: Vaccination began 4-6 weeks post radiotherapy alone, or with temozolomide cycles. Radiotherapy, temozolomide, or both had been given previously, and both were given to most.

As concerns this clone: Its antigen is currently unknown.

Assay used: immunoSEQ multiplex PCR; TCRdb lists only in-frame clones, some missing. Counted here are 82,000 or so clones, roughly 85% occurring once; the ten biggest clones make up 2% to 2.5%. Time point noted: week 23, last vaccination. It was 300 ug of mutant IDH1 20-mer peptide that made up each vaccine dose, given with topical imiquimod. New astrocytomas of WHO grade 3 or 4 that were IDH1-mutant and ATRX-lost were found in the donors. Germline V lookup: CDR1 MNHNS, CDR2 SASEGT. The V gene lost 4 bases and the J gene lost 0 bases, with 10 bases spanning the gap. This CDR3 spans 15 amino acids. The TCR was taken from a man aged 25 to 40 with glioma. Some clones in this sample may be carry-over from other donors' samples. The sequenced sample was PBMCs, obtained from a glioma patient whose treatment included an IDH1 peptide vaccine. The chain recombines TRBV6-1 with TRBJ2-1; D not resolved. The DNA of the CDR3 is TGTGCCAGCAGTGGGACGGAGAGCTCCTACAATGAGCAGTTCTTC. Translation gives CASSGTESSYNEQFF.